These T cell receptor beta chains were read from a single sample in a study of cytotoxic CD8 clonotypes in ibrutinib-treated CLL. The assay was immunoSEQ multiplex PCR, and TCRdb's table has in-frame clones only and misses some. Found here are 250,000 to 350,000 clones, roughly four fifths of them singletons; the top ten hold about 5%. This material consisted of PBMCs, taken at disease progression, from a patient treated with ibrutinib. The source of these receptors is a human donor with chronic lymphocytic leukemia. The CDR3 runs from the conserved cysteine through the conserved F or W. The D gene is left open where the match is weak. A clone size is listed for some rows: how often the clone was seen (once, few, many), or a class if it is expanded.

v_gene	j_gene	d_gene	abundance	CDR3nt	CDR3aa
TRBV9	TRBJ2-7	TRBD2	-	TGTGCCAGCAGCCGCAATAGCGGGACCTACGAGCAGTACTTC	CASSRNSGTYEQYF
TRBV6-5	TRBJ2-7	-	-	TGTGCCAGTGGGGGTGGGGGCTATTCCTACGAGCAGTACTTC	CASGGGGYSYEQYF
TRBV6-5	TRBJ1-1	-	few	TGTGCCAGCAGTTACAGGCCGAACACTGAAGCTTTCTTT	CASSYRPNTEAFF
TRBV27	TRBJ2-1	TRBD2	-	TGTGCCAGCCAGACTAGCGGGAGCTCCTACAATGAGCAGTTCTTC	CASQTSGSSYNEQFF
TRBV5-1	TRBJ1-1	-	-	TGCGCCAGCAGCTTGTTATCTGGGGGTATATGGAACACTGAAGCTTTCTTT	CASSLLSGGIWNTEAFF
TRBV2	TRBJ1-6	-	-	TGTGCCAGCAATCGGGCAGGGATATCACCCCTCCACTTT	CASNRAGISPLHF
TRBV5-1	TRBJ1-5	-	-	TGCGCCAGCAGCGTAGACAGGTTAAATCAGCCCCAGCATTTT	CASSVDRLNQPQHF
TRBV9	TRBJ1-2	-	few	TGTGCCAGCGCCCTAAACTATGGCTACACCTTC	CASALNYGYTF
TRBV10-2	TRBJ2-5	TRBD2	-	TGCGCCAGCAGTGAGGATTTAGCGGGAGGTGTAGAGACCCAGTACTTC	CASSEDLAGGVETQYF
TRBV4-1	TRBJ2-3	TRBD2	-	TGCGCCAGCAGCCTCGGGACTAGCGGGAGGGCCACAGATACGCAGTATTTT	CASSLGTSGRATDTQYF
TRBV7-8	TRBJ1-2	TRBD1	few	TGTGCCAGCAGCCCACAACGGGACAGGGGAGGTGGCTACACCTTC	CASSPQRDRGGGYTF
TRBV9	TRBJ2-7	TRBD2	few	TGTGCCAGCAGCGTCAGCGGGGGTTCTTTTTACGAGCAGTACTTC	CASSVSGGSFYEQYF
TRBV28	TRBJ2-3	TRBD1	-	TGTGCCACACAGGGGTCCGCAGATACGCAGTATTTT	CATQGSADTQYF
TRBV7-9	TRBJ1-1	TRBD1	few	TGTGCCAGCAGCTCCTCCTGGACAGGGCGTATGAACACTGAAGCTTTCTTT	CASSSSWTGRMNTEAFF
TRBV4-1	TRBJ2-3	TRBD2	-	TGCGCCAGCAGCCACCCTGCTGCTAGCGGGAGTATTGGCACAGATACGCAGTATTTT	CASSHPAASGSIGTDTQYF
TRBV4-1	TRBJ2-1	TRBD1	few	TGCGCCAGCAGCCAAGACGCAGACAGGGAGAACAATGAGCAGTTCTTC	CASSQDADRENNEQFF
TRBV2	TRBJ2-5	TRBD2	few	TGTGCCAGCAGACAGGGTTCTAGCGGGGTGGAGACCCAGTACTTC	CASRQGSSGVETQYF
TRBV6-1	TRBJ2-2	-	-	TGTGCCAGCAATTTCCGGGACGGGCTAACCGGGGAGCTGTTTTTT	CASNFRDGLTGELFF
TRBV10-2	TRBJ2-7	-	-	TGCGCCAGCGTGCCTGGGCAGCGTGGCGAGCAGTACTTC	CASVPGQRGEQYF
TRBV5-1	TRBJ2-7	TRBD2	few	TGCGCCAGCAGCTTGGAGGGCGGGAGGGCAGTGGACGAGCAGTACTTC	CASSLEGGRAVDEQYF
TRBV7-2	TRBJ2-1	TRBD2	-	TGTGCCAGCAGCTTAGGGGGCCCTAGCGGGGAACAGTTCTTC	CASSLGGPSGEQFF
TRBV19	TRBJ2-7	-	-	TGTGCCAGTAGTCGAAGCGGGACAATTACCTCCTACGAGCAGTACTTC	CASSRSGTITSYEQYF
TRBV13	TRBJ1-2	TRBD1	-	TGTGCCAGCAGCTCCTACAGGGGGCTCCACTATGGCTACACCTTC	CASSSYRGLHYGYTF
TRBV27	TRBJ2-5	TRBD1	-	TGTGCCAGCAGTCCCCGGGACAGGGGGCAAAGGGGGGAGACCCAGTACTTC	CASSPRDRGQRGETQYF
TRBV13	TRBJ2-1	TRBD2	once	TGTGCCAGCAGCTTAGTTGCGGGAGCTGGCAATGAGCAGTTCTTC	CASSLVAGAGNEQFF
TRBV4-1	TRBJ2-7	-	few	TGCGCCAGCAGCCAAGGAGTTAGGGGGAGCAACGAGCAGTACTTC	CASSQGVRGSNEQYF